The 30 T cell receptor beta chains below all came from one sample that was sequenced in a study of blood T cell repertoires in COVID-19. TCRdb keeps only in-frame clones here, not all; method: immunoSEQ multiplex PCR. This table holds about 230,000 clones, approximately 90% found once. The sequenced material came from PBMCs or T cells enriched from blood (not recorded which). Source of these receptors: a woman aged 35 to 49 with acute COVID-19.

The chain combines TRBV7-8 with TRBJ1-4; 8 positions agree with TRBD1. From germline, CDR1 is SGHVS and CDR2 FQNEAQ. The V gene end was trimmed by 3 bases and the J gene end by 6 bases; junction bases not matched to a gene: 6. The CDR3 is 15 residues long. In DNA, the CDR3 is TGTGCCAGCAGCTTTCTGAAGACAGGGGATGAAAAACTGTTTTTT. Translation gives CASSFLKTGDEKLFF.

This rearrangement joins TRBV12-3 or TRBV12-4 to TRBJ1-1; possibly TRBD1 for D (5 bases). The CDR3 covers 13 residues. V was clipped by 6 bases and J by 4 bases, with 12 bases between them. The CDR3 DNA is TGTGCCAGCAGCCTCAGGGTTGGCACTGAAGCTTTCTTT. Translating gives CASSLRVGTEAFF.

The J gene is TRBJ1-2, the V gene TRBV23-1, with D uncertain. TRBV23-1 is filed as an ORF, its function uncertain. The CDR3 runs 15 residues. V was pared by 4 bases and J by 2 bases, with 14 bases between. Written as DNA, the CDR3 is TGCGCCAGCAGTCCGGAGACCCCGGGGAACTATGGCTACACCTTC. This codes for CASSPETPGNYGYTF.

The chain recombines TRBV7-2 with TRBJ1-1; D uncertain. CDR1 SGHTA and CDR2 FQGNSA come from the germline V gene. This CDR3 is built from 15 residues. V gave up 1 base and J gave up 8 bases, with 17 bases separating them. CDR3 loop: CASSLGGTEQPEAFF. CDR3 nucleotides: TGTGCCAGCAGCTTAGGTGGTACAGAGCAGCCCGAAGCTTTCTTT. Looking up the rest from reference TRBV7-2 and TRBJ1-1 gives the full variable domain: GAGVSQSPSNKVTEKGKDVELRCDPISGHTALYWYRQSLGQGLEFLIYFQGNSAPDKSGLPSDRFSAERTGGSVSTLTIQRTQQEDSAVYLCASSLGGTEQPEAFFGQGTRLTVV.

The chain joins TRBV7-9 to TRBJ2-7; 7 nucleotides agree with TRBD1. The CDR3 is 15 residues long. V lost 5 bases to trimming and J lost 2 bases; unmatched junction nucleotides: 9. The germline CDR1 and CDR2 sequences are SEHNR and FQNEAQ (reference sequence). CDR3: CASSKTGTAPYEQYF. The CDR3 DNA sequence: TGTGCCAGCAGCAAAACCGGGACAGCGCCCTACGAGCAGTACTTC.

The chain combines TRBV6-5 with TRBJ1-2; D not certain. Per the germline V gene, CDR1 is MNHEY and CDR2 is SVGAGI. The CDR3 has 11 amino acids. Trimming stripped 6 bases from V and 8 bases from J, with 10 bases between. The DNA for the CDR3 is TGTGCCAGCAGGCAAAGCGGCGGCTACACCTTC. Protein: CASRQSGGYTF.

CDR3 coding DNA: TGTGCCAGCAGCGTAGCTACTGGGGTCCCGGGACTAGCGGGCACAGATACGCAGTATTTT. Its protein is CASSVATGVPGLAGTDTQYF. This chain connects TRBV9 to TRBJ2-3; 11 bases match TRBD2. Trimming took 0 bases from V and 1 from J; bases not matched to a gene: 13. Germline loops: CDR1 SGDLS, CDR2 YYNGEE. The CDR3 contains 20 residues.

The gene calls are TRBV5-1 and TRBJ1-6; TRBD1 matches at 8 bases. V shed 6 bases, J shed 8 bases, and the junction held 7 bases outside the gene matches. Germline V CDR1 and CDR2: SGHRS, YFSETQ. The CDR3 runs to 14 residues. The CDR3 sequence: CASTTGGRDSPLHF. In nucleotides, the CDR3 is TGCGCCAGCACAACAGGGGGAAGGGATTCACCCCTCCACTTT. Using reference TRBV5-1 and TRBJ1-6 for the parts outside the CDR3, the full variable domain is KAGVTQTPRYLIKTRGQQVTLSCSPISGHRSVSWYQQTPGQGLQFLFEYFSETQRNKGNFPGRFSGRQFSNSRSEMNVSTLELGDSALYLCASTTGGRDSPLHFGNGTRLTVT.

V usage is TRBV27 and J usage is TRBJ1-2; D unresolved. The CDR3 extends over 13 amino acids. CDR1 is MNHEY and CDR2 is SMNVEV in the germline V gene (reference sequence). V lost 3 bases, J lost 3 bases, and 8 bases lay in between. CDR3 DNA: TGTGCCAGCAGTTTTGGGCTCGACTATGGCTACACCTTC. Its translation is CASSFGLDYGYTF.

CDR3 coding DNA: TGTGCCAGCAGCTTAAATCCAGGGGGCTCCTATGGCTACACCTTC. Translated, it gives CASSLNPGGSYGYTF. The J gene is TRBJ1-2, the V gene TRBV11-2; 8 nucleotides line up with TRBD1. The CDR3 spans 15 residues. Trimming removed 2 bases from V and 4 bases from J; junction bases left unmatched: 6. The V gene's germline CDR1 is SGHAT and CDR2 FQNNGV. Using reference TRBV11-2 and TRBJ1-2 for the parts outside the CDR3, the full variable domain is EAGVAQSPRYKIIEKRQSVAFWCNPISGHATLYWYQQILGQGPKLLIQFQNNGVVDDSQLPKDRFSAERLKGVDSTLKIQPAKLEDSAVYLCASSLNPGGSYGYTFGSGTRLTVV.

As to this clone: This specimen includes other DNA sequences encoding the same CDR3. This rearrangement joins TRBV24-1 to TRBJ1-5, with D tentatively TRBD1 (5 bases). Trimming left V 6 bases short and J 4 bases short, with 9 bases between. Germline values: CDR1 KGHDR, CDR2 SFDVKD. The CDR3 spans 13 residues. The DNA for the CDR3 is TGTGCCACCAGTCAGGGAGGGAATCAGCCCCAGCATTTT. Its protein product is CATSQGGNQPQHF.

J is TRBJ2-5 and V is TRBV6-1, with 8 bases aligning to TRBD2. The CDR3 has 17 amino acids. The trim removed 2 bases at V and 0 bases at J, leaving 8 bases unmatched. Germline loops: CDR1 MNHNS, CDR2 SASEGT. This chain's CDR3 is CASSERPGGGYQETQYF. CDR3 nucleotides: TGTGCCAGCAGTGAAAGGCCGGGCGGGGGGTACCAAGAGACCCAGTACTTC.

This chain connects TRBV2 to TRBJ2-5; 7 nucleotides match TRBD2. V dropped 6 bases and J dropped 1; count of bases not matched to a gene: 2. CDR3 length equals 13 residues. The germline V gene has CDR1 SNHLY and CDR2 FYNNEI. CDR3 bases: TGTGCCAGCAGGCGGGAGCTCCAAGAGACCCAGTACTTC. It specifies CASRRELQETQYF. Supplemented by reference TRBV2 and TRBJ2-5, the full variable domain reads EPEVTQTPSHQVTQMGQEVILRCVPISNHLYFYWYRQILGQKVEFLVSFYNNEISEKSEIFDDQFSVERPDGSNFTLKIRSTKLEDSAMYFCASRRELQETQYFGPGTRLLVL.

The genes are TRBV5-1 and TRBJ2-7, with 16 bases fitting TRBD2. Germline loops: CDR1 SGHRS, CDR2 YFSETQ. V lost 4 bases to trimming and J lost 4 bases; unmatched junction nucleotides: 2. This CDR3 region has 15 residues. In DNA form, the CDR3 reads TGCGCCAGCAGCACGGGACTAGCGGGAGGGTACGAGCAGTACGTC. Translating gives CASSTGLAGGYEQYV.

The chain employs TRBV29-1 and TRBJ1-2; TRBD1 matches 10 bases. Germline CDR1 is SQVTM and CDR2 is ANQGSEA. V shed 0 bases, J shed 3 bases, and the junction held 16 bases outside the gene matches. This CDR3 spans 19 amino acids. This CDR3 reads CSVEEKGRQGALYYYGYTF. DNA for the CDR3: TGCAGCGTTGAAGAAAAGGGGAGACAGGGGGCGCTGTATTACTATGGCTACACCTTC.

As DNA, the CDR3 is TGTGCCACCAGTGTACCAGGACAGGGCCAGCCCCAGCATTTT. This codes for CATSVPGQGQPQHF. This chain joins TRBV24-1 and TRBJ1-5; 8 nucleotides agree with TRBD1. CDR3 length: 14 residues. After removal of 5 bases from V and 7 bases from J, the junction contained 6 bases not matched to a gene. Germline V lookup: CDR1 KGHDR, CDR2 SFDVKD.

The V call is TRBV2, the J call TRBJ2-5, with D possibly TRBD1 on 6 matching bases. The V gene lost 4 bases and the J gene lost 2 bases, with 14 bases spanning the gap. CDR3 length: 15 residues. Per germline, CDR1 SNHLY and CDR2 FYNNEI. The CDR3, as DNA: TGTGCCAGCAGTGCTGCAGGGGCAGCTCAAGAGACCCAGTACTTC. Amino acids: CASSAAGAAQETQYF.

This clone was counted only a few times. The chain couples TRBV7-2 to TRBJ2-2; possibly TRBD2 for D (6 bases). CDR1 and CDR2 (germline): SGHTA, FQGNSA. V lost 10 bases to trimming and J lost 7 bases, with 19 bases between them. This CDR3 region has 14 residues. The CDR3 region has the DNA TGTGCCATCAAAGTCGGAGGGGTATTCGGGGAGCTGTTTTTT. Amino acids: CAIKVGGVFGELFF.

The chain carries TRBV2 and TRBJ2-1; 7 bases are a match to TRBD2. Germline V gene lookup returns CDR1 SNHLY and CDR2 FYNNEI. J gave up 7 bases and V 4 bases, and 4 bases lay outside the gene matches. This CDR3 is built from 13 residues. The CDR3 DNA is TGTGCCAGCAGTGTCCAAGCGGGAAATGAGCAGTTCTTC. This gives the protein CASSVQAGNEQFF.

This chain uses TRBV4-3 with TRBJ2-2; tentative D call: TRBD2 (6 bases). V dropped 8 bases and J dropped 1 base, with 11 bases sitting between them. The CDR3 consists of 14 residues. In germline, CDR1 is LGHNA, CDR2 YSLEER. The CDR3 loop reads CASERVRNTGELFF. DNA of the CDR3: TGCGCCAGCGAGCGGGTCCGGAACACCGGGGAGCTGTTTTTT.

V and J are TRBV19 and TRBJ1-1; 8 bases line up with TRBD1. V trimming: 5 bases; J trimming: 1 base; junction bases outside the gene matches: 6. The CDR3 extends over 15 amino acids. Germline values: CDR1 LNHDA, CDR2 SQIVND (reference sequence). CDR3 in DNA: TGTGCCAGTAGTCCTGGACAGGGTGCGAACACTGAAGCTTTCTTT. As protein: CASSPGQGANTEAFF. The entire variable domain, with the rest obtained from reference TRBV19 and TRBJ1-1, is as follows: DGGITQSPKYLFRKEGQNVTLSCEQNLNHDAMYWYRQDPGQGLRLIYYSQIVNDFQKGDIAEGYSVSREKKESFPLTVTSAQKNPTAFYLCASSPGQGANTEAFFGQGTRLTVV.

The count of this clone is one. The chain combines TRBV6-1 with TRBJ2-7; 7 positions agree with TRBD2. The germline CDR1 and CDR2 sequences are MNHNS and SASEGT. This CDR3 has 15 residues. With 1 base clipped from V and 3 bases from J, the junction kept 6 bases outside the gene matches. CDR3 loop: CASSEGASGLYEQYV. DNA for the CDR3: TGTGCCAGCAGTGAAGGGGCTAGCGGACTCTACGAGCAGTACGTC.

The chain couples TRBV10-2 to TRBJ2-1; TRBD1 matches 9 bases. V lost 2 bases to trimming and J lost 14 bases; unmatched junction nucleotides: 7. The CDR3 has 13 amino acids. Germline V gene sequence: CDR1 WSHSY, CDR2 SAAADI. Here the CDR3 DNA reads TGCGCCAGCAGTGAGCCCTCTAGACAGGGGGAGTTCTTC. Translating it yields CASSEPSRQGEFF.

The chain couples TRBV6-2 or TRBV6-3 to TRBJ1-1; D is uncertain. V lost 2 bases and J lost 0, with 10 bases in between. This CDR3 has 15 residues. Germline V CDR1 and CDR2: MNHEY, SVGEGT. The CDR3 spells CASSYGRILNTEAFF. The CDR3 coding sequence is TGTGCCAGCAGTTACGGCCGCATCTTGAACACTGAAGCTTTCTTT.

The CDR3 coding sequence is TGTGCCAGCTCACCACCGGCGTCGGGAGTCCAGGAGACCCAGTACTTC. It specifies CASSPPASGVQETQYF. This chain links TRBV18 with TRBJ2-5, with D perhaps matching TRBD2 (6 bases). CDR1 is KGHSH and CDR2 is LQKENI in the germline V gene. Deletions cut 0 bases from V and 5 bases from J, with 16 bases between. The CDR3 is made up of 16 amino acids.

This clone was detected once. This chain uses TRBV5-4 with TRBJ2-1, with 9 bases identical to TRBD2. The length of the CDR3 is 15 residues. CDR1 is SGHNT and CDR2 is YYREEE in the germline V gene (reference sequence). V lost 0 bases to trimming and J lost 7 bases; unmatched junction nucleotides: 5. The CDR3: CASSLVAGDRNEQFF. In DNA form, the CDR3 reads TGTGCCAGCAGCTTGGTAGCGGGAGATCGGAATGAGCAGTTCTTC.

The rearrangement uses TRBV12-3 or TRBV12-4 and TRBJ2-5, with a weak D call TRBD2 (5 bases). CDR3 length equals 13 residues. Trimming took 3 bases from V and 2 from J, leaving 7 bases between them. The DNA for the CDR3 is TGTGCCAGCAGTTTGGACTGGCAAGAGACCCAGTACTTC. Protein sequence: CASSLDWQETQYF.

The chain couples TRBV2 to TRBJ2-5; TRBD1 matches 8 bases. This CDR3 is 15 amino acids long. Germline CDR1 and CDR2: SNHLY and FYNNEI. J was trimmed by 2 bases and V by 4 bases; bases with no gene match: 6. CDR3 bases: TGTGCCAGCAGTGGACAGGGGACACTACAAGAGACCCAGTACTTC. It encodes CASSGQGTLQETQYF.

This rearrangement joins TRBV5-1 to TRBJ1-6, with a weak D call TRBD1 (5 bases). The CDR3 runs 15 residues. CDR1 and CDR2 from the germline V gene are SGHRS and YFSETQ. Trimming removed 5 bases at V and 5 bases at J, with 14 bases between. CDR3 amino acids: CASSPGTQHNSPLHF. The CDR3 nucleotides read TGCGCCAGCAGTCCAGGGACTCAACATAATTCACCCCTCCACTTT.

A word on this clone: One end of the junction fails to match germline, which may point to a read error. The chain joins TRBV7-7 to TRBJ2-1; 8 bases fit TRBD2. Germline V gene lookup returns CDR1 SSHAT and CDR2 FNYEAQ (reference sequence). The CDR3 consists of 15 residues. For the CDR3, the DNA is TGTGCTAGCAGCCCCCCTGGGCGGGAGGTATATGAGCAGTTCTTC. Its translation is CASSPPGREVYEQFF.